These T cell receptor beta chains were read from a single sample in a study of cytomegalovirus exposure and HLA in healthy donors. Measured with immunoSEQ multiplex PCR; TCRdb has only the in-frame clones, and not every one. Of about 100,000 clones listed, around 73% were seen once; the top ten hold 6.5% to 8.5%. The specimen sequenced was PBMCs. These receptors were taken from a man in his thirties or forties in good health and CMV-seronegative. The CDR3 runs from the conserved cysteine through the conserved F or W. D genes are given only for firm matches. Rows may omit the clone size; those that give it use once, few, many or a size class.

v_gene	j_gene	abundance	d_gene	CDR3aa	CDR3nt
TRBV5-1	TRBJ2-3	.	TRBD1	CASRAGGTTDTQYF	TGCGCCAGCAGAGCAGGGGGCACCACAGATACGCAGTATTTT
TRBV5-5	TRBJ2-3	.	.	CASSLDSQAGDTQYF	TGTGCCAGCAGCTTGGATTCACAGGCCGGAGATACGCAGTATTTT
TRBV27	TRBJ2-1	.	.	CASSFLGAEQFF	TGTGCCAGCAGTTTTTTAGGGGCTGAGCAGTTCTTC
TRBV16	TRBJ1-4	few	.	CASSQFRFNSEKLFF	TGTGCCAGCAGCCAATTCCGTTTTAATTCTGAAAAACTGTTTTTT
TRBV5-1	TRBJ1-2	.	.	CASSLDSYGYTF	TGCGCCAGCAGCCTGGACAGCTATGGCTACACCTTC
TRBV4-1	TRBJ2-1	.	.	CASSSRQKDNEQFF	TGCGCCAGCAGCTCCCGACAGAAAGACAATGAGCAGTTCTTC
TRBV7-8	TRBJ2-7	.	.	CARSLGGGLGYDEQYF	TGTGCCAGAAGCTTAGGGGGGGGCCTGGGGTATGACGAGCAGTACTTC
TRBV5-6	TRBJ1-2	.	TRBD1	CASSFRTGVVYGYTF	TGTGCCAGCAGTTTTAGGACAGGGGTAGTCTATGGCTACACCTTC
TRBV7-2	TRBJ2-5	.	TRBD2	CASSLWTSGQETQYF	TGTGCCAGCAGCTTATGGACTAGCGGCCAAGAGACCCAGTACTTC
TRBV27	TRBJ2-2	few	.	CASSAGSGTGELFF	TGTGCCAGCAGTGCGGGGTCGGGCACCGGGGAGCTGTTTTTT
TRBV6-1	TRBJ2-3	.	.	CASSERRADTQYF	TGTGCCAGCAGTGAAAGGAGGGCAGATACGCAGTATTTT
TRBV5-1	TRBJ1-1	.	TRBD1	CASSQSGQGEKAFF	TGCGCCAGCAGCCAAAGCGGACAGGGGGAAAAAGCTTTCTTT
TRBV9	TRBJ2-5	.	TRBD1	CASSVGTGRQETQYF	TGTGCCAGCAGCGTAGGGACAGGGCGGCAAGAGACCCAGTACTTC
TRBV10-3	TRBJ2-7	.	TRBD1	CAISERQGAYEQYF	TGTGCCATCAGTGAGAGACAGGGAGCCTACGAGCAGTACTTC
TRBV28	TRBJ2-3	.	TRBD2	CASLSGSFSDTQYF	TGTGCCTCACTGAGCGGGAGCTTCTCAGATACGCAGTATTTT
TRBV19	TRBJ2-3	once	TRBD2	CASQGGGDTDTQYF	TGTGCCAGTCAAGGCGGGGGAGACACAGATACGCAGTATTTT
TRBV29-1	TRBJ2-5	.	.	CSAYRDNQETQYF	TGCAGCGCATACCGGGACAACCAAGAGACCCAGTACTTC
TRBV7-3	TRBJ2-7	.	TRBD2	CASSLNPPGLAGVYEQYF	TGTGCCAGCAGCTTAAACCCCCCTGGACTAGCGGGGGTCTACGAGCAGTACTTC
TRBV11-2	TRBJ1-1	.	TRBD1	CASSPGGKAFF	TGTGCCAGCAGCCCAGGGGGAAAAGCTTTCTTT
TRBV29-1	TRBJ2-7	.	TRBD1	CSIRDSSYEQYF	TGCAGCATCAGGGACAGCTCCTACGAGCAGTACTTC
TRBV2	TRBJ2-5	.	.	CASSEVGGVGGTQYF	TGTGCCAGCAGTGAGGTTGGGGGGGTAGGGGGGACCCAGTACTTC
TRBV4-1	TRBJ1-1	.	.	CASSQTGIRRTEAFF	TGCGCTAGCAGCCAGACAGGCATTAGGAGGACTGAAGCTTTCTTT
TRBV29-1	TRBJ2-3	few	.	CSATTGQSTDTQYF	TGCAGCGCCACCACCGGACAGAGCACAGATACGCAGTATTTT
TRBV6-5	TRBJ1-1	.	.	CASTPWANTEAFF	TGTGCCAGCACCCCCTGGGCGAACACTGAAGCTTTCTTT
TRBV7-9	TRBJ1-5	.	.	CASSRAGSGNQPQHF	TGTGCCAGCAGCAGAGCGGGCAGCGGCAATCAGCCCCAGCATTTT
TRBV7-9	TRBJ2-7	.	TRBD1	CASSLGWQGAYEQYF	TGTGCCAGCAGCTTAGGTTGGCAGGGGGCCTACGAGCAGTACTTC
TRBV29-1	TRBJ2-3	.	TRBD1	CSVGAQGQSTDTQYF	TGCAGCGTTGGGGCACAGGGGCAAAGCACAGATACGCAGTATTTT
TRBV28	TRBJ2-7	.	.	CASHRQSPYEQYF	TGTGCCAGCCATAGACAGTCACCCTACGAGCAGTACTTC
TRBV19	TRBJ2-2	.	TRBD1	CASSIDPGQRRGELFF	TGTGCCAGTAGTATAGATCCGGGACAGAGACGTGGGGAGCTGTTTTTT
TRBV28	TRBJ2-7	.	TRBD2	CASSQLSGIAYEQYF	TGTGCCAGCAGTCAACTCAGCGGGATCGCCTACGAGCAGTACTTC
TRBV7-6	TRBJ1-1	.	TRBD1	CASSSGTGASSAFF	TGTGCCAGCAGCTCGGGGACAGGGGCCAGCTCAGCTTTCTTT
TRBV7-9	TRBJ1-6	.	TRBD1	CASSRTGNSPLHF	TGTGCCAGCAGCAGGACAGGGAATTCACCCCTCCACTTT
TRBV19	TRBJ1-6	.	.	CASNGGNGYNSPLHF	TGTGCCAGTAATGGGGGGAATGGATATAATTCACCCCTCCACTTT
TRBV7-5	TRBJ1-5	few	.	CASGGHNQPQHF	TGTGCCTCAGGGGGACACAATCAGCCCCAGCATTTT
TRBV7-7	TRBJ2-2	.	TRBD1	CASSPGTGVDGELFF	TGTGCCAGCAGCCCAGGGACAGGAGTCGACGGGGAGCTGTTTTTT
TRBV19	TRBJ2-2	.	.	CASRLQTNTGELFF	TGTGCCAGTAGGCTCCAAACTAACACCGGGGAGCTGTTTTTT
TRBV6-5	TRBJ2-5	.	.	CASSYSWGEGEETQYF	TGTGCCAGCAGTTACTCCTGGGGGGAGGGGGAAGAGACCCAGTACTTC
TRBV2	TRBJ1-1	.	.	CASSDPLEGNTEAFF	TGTGCCAGCAGTGATCCCTTGGAGGGGAACACTGAAGCTTTCTTT
TRBV4-1	TRBJ2-1	.	TRBD1	CASSPRDRVGSYNEQFF	TGCGCCAGCAGCCCCCGGGACAGGGTAGGTTCCTACAATGAGCAGTTCTTC
TRBV7-9	TRBJ2-7	once	TRBD2	CASSSPASGGTYEQYF	TGTGCCAGCAGCAGCCCCGCTAGCGGGGGGACCTACGAGCAGTACTTC
TRBV10-3	TRBJ2-7	few	TRBD1	CATRTGEYEQYF	TGTGCCACCCGGACAGGGGAGTACGAGCAGTACTTC
TRBV5-6	TRBJ2-5	.	TRBD1	CASSGDRVETQYF	TGTGCCAGCAGCGGGGACAGGGTTGAGACCCAGTACTTC
TRBV5-6	TRBJ1-1	few	.	CASSLGAAGGAFF	TGTGCCAGCAGCTTGGGCGCGGCGGGGGGAGCTTTCTTT
TRBV29-1	TRBJ2-4	.	TRBD1	CSVSDRVLAKNIQYF	TGCAGCGTTTCCGACAGGGTCCTAGCCAAAAACATTCAGTACTTC
TRBV7-9	TRBJ2-2	.	TRBD1	CASSAGGYNTGELFF	TGTGCCAGCAGCGCAGGGGGCTACAACACCGGGGAGCTGTTTTTT
TRBV7-7	TRBJ2-3	.	TRBD2	CASSRSGRGTDTQYF	TGTGCCAGCAGCAGGAGCGGGAGGGGGACAGATACGCAGTATTTT
TRBV7-9	TRBJ1-2	.	TRBD1	CASSSTGQGNGYTF	TGTGCCAGCAGCAGTACCGGACAGGGAAATGGCTACACCTTC
TRBV29-1	TRBJ2-5	.	TRBD2	CSASGGDQETQYF	TGCAGCGCTAGCGGGGGGGATCAAGAGACCCAGTACTTC
TRBV6-1	TRBJ2-5	.	TRBD2	CASSGIAGQETQYF	TGTGCCAGCAGTGGAATAGCGGGACAAGAGACCCAGTACTTC
TRBV28	TRBJ1-2	.	TRBD1	CASRGQGSYGYTF	TGTGCCAGCAGAGGACAGGGTAGCTATGGCTACACCTTC
TRBV5-6	TRBJ1-1	once	.	CASSLRGLDTEAFF	TGTGCCAGCAGCTTACGAGGGCTCGACACTGAAGCTTTCTTT
TRBV7-8	TRBJ2-7	.	.	CASSLDVSYEQYF	TGTGCCAGCAGCTTAGATGTATCCTACGAGCAGTACTTC
TRBV7-2	TRBJ2-4	.	TRBD2	CASSYARGRVENIQYF	TGTGCCAGCAGCTACGCTCGCGGGAGGGTGGAAAACATTCAGTACTTC
TRBV7-9	TRBJ1-2	.	.	CASRREAGDGYTF	TGTGCCAGCAGGCGTGAGGCAGGGGACGGCTACACCTTC